This section outlines one T cell receptor beta chain sequence together with its context. This entry belongs to a study of blood T cell repertoires in COVID-19. Original processing notes: For nucleated cells, counts were estimated from reference gene primer amplification. Some clones are missing from TCRdb's copy, which holds only in-frame ones; the method was immunoSEQ multiplex PCR. V and J calls and clone size are as listed in that table; D and trimming were resolved from the DNA. The repertoire holds 270,000 or so clones, with about 80% as singletons. Germline CDR1 reads SQVTM; CDR2 reads ANQGSEA. The CDR3 is 15 residues long. V lost 3 bases and J 4 bases, leaving 18 bases between the germline ends. Cohort 3 donors were reported recovered after two negative PCRs, clearance, or symptom resolution.

The sequenced material came from PBMCs or T cells enriched from blood (not recorded which). The TCR was taken from a man aged 45-60 years who had recovered from COVID-19. V gene TRBV29-1 combines with J gene TRBJ1-2, with D possibly being TRBD1 (6 bases). CDR3 loop: CSVDWGFAGAYGYTF. The CDR3 nucleotides are TGCAGCGTTGATTGGGGTTTCGCGGGGGCCTATGGCTACACCTTC.